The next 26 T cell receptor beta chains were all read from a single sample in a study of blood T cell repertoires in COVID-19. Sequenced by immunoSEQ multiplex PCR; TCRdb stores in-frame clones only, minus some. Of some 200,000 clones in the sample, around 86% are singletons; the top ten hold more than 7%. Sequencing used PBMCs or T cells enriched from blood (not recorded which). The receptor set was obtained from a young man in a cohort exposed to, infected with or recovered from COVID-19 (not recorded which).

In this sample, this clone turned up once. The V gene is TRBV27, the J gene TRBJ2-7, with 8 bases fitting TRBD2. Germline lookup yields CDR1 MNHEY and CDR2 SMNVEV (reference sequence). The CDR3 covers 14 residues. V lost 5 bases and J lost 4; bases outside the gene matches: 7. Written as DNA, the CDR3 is TGTGCCAGCAGTCGAGGAGCGGGAGCATACGAGCAGTACTTC. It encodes CASSRGAGAYEQYF.

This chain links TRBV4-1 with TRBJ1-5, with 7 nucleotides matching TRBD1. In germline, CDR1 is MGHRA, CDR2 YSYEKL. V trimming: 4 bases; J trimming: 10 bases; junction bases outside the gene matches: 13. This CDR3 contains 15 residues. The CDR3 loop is CASSRSLYRGIPQHF. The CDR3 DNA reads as TGCGCCAGCAGCCGCTCCCTTTACAGGGGAATACCCCAGCATTTT.

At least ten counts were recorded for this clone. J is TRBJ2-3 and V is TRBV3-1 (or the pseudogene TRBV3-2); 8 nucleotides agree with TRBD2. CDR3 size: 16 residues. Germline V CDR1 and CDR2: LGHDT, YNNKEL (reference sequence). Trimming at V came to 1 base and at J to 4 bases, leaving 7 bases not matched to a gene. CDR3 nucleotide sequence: TGTGCCAGCAGCCAAGTAGCCGGGAGGGGCGCAGATACGCAGTATTTT. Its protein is CASSQVAGRGADTQYF.

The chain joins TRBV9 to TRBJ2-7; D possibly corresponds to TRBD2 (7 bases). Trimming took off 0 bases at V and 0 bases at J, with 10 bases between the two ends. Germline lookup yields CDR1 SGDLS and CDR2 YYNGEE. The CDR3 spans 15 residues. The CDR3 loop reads CASSVGGGGSYEQYF. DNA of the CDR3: TGTGCCAGCAGCGTAGGAGGGGGGGGCTCCTACGAGCAGTACTTC.

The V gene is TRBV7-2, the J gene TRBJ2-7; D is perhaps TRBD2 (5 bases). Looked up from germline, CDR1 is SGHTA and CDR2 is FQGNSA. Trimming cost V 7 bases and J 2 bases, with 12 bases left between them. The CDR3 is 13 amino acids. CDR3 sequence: CASTQIGAYEQYF. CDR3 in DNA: TGTGCCAGCACCCAAATCGGGGCCTACGAGCAGTACTTC.

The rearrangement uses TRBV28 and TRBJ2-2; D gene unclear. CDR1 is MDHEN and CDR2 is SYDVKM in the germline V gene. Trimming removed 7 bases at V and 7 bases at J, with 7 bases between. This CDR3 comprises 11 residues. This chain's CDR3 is CASTVFGELFF. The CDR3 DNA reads TGTGCCAGCACCGTTTTCGGGGAGCTGTTTTTT.

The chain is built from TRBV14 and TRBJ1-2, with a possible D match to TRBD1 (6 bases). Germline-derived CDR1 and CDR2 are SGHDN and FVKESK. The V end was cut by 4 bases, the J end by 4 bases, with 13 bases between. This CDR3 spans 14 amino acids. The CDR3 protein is CASSPRQASYGYTF. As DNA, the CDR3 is TGTGCCAGCAGCCCCAGACAGGCAAGCTATGGCTACACCTTC.

As DNA, the CDR3 is TGTGCCAGTATCTCCGGGAGAGTGACCGGGGAGCTGTTTTTT. It encodes CASISGRVTGELFF. The chain couples TRBV19 to TRBJ2-2; TRBD2 might be the D (6 bases). Between the trimmed V and J ends, which lost 7 bases and 5 bases, there was a span of 14 bases. This CDR3 spans 14 amino acids. CDR1 is LNHDA, CDR2 SQIVND, per germline (reference sequence).

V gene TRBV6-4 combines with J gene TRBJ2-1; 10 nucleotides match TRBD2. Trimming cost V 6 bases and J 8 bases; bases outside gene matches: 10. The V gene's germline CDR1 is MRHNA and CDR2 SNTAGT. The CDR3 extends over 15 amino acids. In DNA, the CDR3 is TGTGCCAGCAGCCCCACAGCGGGAGGGTCTCATGAGCAGTTCTTC. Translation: CASSPTAGGSHEQFF.

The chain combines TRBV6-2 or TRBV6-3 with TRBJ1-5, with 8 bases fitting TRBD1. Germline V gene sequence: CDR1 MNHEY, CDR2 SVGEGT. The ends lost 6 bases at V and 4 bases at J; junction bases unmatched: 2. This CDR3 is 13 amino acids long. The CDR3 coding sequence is TGTGCCAGCAGCCGACAGGGGAATCAGCCCCAGCATTTT. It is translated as CASSRQGNQPQHF.

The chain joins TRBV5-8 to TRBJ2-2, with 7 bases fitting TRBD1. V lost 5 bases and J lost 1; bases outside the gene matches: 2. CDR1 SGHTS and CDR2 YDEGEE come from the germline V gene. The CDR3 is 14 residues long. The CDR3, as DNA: TGTGCCAGCAGGCGACAGGGGAACACCGGGGAGCTGTTTTTT. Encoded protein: CASRRQGNTGELFF. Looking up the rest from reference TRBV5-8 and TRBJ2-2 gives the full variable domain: EAGVTQSPTHLIKTRGQQATLRCSPISGHTSVYWYQQALGLGLQFLLWYDEGEERNRGNFPPRFSGRQFPNYSSELNVNALELEDSALYLCASRRQGNTGELFFGEGSRLTVL.

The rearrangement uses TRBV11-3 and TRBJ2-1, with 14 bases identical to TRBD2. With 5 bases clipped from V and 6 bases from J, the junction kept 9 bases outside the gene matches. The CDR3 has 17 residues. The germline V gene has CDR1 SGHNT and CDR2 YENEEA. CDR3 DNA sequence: TGTGCCAGCAGCAACACGGGACTAGCGGGAGCTCGCAATGAGCAGTTCTTC. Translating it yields CASSNTGLAGARNEQFF.

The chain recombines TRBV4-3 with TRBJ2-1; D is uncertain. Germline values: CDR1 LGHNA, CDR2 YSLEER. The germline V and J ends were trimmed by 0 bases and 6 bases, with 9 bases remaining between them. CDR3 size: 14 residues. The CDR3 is CASSQESSSNEQFF. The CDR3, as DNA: TGCGCCAGCAGCCAAGAGTCGAGTAGCAATGAGCAGTTCTTC.

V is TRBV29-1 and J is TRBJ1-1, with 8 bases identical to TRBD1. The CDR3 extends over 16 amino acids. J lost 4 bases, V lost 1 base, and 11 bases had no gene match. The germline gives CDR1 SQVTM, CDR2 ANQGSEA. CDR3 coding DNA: TGCAGCGTTGAAGTCACTGGACAGGGTTTCTCCACTGAAGCTTTCTTT. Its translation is CSVEVTGQGFSTEAFF.

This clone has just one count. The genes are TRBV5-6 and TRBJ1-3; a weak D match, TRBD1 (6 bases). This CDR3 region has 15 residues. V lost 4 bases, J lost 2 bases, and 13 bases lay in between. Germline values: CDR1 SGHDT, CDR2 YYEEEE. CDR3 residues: CASSGRGGAGNTIYF. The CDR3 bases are TGTGCCAGCAGCGGAAGGGGGGGTGCTGGAAACACCATATATTTT.

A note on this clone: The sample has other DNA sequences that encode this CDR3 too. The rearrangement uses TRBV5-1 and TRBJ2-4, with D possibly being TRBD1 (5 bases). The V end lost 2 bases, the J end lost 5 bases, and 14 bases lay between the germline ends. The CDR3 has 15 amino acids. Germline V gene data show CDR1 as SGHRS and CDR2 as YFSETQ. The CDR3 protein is CASSFLGEAQNIQYF. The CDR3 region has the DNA TGCGCCAGCAGCTTTCTAGGGGAAGCTCAAAACATTCAGTACTTC. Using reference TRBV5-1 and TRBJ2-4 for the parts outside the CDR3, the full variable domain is KAGVTQTPRYLIKTRGQQVTLSCSPISGHRSVSWYQQTPGQGLQFLFEYFSETQRNKGNFPGRFSGRQFSNSRSEMNVSTLELGDSALYLCASSFLGEAQNIQYFGAGTRLSVL.

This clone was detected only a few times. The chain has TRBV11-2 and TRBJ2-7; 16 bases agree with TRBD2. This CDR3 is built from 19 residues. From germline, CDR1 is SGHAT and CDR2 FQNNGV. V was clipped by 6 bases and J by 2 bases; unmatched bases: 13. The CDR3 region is CASSFPGLAGGPRTYEQYF. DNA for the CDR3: TGTGCCAGCAGTTTCCCGGGACTAGCGGGAGGGCCTCGAACCTACGAGCAGTACTTC.

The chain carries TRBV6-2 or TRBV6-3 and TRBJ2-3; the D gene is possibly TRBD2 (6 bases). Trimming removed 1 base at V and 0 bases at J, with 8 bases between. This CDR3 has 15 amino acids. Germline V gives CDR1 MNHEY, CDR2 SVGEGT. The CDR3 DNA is TGTGCCAGCAGTTACTGGCGGGGAAGCACAGATACGCAGTATTTT. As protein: CASSYWRGSTDTQYF.

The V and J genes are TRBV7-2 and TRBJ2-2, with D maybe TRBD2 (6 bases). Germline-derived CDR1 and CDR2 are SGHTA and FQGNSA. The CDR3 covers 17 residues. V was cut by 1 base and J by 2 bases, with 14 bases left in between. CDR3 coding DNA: TGTGCCAGCAGCTTAGGCCCAGCGGGCGCAAACACCGGGGAGCTGTTTTTT. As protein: CASSLGPAGANTGELFF.

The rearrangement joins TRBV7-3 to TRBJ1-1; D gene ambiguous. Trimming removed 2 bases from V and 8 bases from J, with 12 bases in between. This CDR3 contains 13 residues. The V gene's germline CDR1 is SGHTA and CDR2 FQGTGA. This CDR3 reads CASSLRGSGEAFF. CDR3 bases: TGTGCCAGCAGCTTACGCGGGAGCGGGGAAGCTTTCTTT.

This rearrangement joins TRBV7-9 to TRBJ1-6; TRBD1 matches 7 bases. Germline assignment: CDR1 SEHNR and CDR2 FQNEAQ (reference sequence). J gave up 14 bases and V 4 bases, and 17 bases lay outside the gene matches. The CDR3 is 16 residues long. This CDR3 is CASSYPGQSSFDSLHF. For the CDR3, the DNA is TGTGCCAGCAGCTATCCGGGACAGTCCTCTTTTGACTCCCTCCACTTT. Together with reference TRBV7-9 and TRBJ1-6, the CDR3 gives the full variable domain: DTGVSQNPRHKITKRGQNVTFRCDPISEHNRLYWYRQTLGQGPEFLTYFQNEAQLEKSRLLSDRFSAERPKGSFSTLEIQRTEQGDSAMYLCASSYPGQSSFDSLHFGNGTRLTVT.

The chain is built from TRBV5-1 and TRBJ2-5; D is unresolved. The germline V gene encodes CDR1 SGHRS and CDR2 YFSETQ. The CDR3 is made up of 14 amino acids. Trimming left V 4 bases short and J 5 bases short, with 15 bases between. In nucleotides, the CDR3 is TGCGCCAGCAGCGTCCCGACGGGTAGGGAGACCCAGTACTTC. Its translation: CASSVPTGRETQYF.

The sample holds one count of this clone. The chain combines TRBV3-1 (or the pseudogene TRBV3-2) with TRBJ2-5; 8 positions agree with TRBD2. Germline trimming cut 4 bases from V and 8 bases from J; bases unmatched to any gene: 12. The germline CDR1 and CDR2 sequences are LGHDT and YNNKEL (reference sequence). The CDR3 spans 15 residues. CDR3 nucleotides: TGTGCCAGCAGCCCGTCAACCGCGGGGGGCAGAACCCAGTACTTC. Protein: CASSPSTAGGRTQYF.

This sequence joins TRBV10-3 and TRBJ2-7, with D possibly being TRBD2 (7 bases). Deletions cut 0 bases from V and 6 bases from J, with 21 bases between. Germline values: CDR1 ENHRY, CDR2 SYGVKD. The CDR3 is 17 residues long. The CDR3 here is CAISESGGGPAVGEQYF. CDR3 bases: TGTGCCATCAGTGAGTCAGGGGGAGGGCCGGCGGTGGGCGAGCAGTACTTC.

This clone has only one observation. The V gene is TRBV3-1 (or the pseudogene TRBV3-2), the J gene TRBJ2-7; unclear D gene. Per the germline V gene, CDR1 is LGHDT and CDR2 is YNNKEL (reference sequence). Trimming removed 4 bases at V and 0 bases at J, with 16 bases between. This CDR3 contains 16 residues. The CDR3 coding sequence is TGTGCCAGCAGCCTCTACCCAGACAAGAGCTCCTACGAGCAGTACTTC. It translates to CASSLYPDKSSYEQYF.

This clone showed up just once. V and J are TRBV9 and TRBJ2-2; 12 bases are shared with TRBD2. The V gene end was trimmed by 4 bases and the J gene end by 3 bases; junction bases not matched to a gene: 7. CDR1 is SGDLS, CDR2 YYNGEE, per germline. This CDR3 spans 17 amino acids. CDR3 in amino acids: CASSTTRLAGDTGELFF. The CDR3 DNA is TGTGCCAGCAGCACAACTCGACTAGCGGGGGACACCGGGGAGCTGTTTTTT.